This T cell receptor (beta chain) was captured in a study of blood T cell repertoires in COVID-19. Study context: Material from acute and convalescent COVID-19 was sourced from the United States, Italy and Spain. The cDNA or gDNA used as material had been derived from T cells, B-cell-depleted T cells, or PBMCs.

Remarks on this clone: Germline is not matched at one junction end, which may reflect a read error. Distinct nucleotide sequences in the sample also encode this CDR3.

CDR1 SGDLS and CDR2 YYNGEE come from the germline V gene. This CDR3 is 14 amino acids long. In the original processing: Amplification from reference gene primers served as the basis for estimated nucleated cell counts. Method: immunoSEQ multiplex PCR; TCRdb's copy keeps in-frame clones and lacks some. That table gives V, J and clone size, and the DNA gave D and trimming. The data show 130,000 or so clones, with more than 70% seen just once and 5.9% held by the top ten. Sequences were obtained from peripheral blood. The source of this sequence is an elderly man with active or convalescent COVID-19. J is TRBJ1-2 and V is TRBV9; D might be TRBD1 (5 bases). CDR3 in DNA: TGCGCCAGCAGCGTAGGGGTAGGGGCCTATGGCTACACCTTC. As protein: CASSVGVGAYGYTF.